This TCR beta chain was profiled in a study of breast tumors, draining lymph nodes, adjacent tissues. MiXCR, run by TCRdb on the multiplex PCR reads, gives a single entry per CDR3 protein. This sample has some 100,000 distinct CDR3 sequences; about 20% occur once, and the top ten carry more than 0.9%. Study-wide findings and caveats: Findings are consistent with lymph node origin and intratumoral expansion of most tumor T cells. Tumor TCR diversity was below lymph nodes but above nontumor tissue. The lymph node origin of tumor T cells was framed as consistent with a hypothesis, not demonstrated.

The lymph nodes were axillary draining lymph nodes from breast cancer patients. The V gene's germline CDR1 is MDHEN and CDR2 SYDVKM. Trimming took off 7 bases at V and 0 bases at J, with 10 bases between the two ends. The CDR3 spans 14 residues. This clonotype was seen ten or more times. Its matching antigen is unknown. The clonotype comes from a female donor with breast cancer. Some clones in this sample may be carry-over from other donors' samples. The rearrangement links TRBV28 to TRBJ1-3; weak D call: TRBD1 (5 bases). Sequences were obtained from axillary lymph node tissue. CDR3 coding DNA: TGTGCCAGCATGACGGGGGGCTCTGGAAACACCATATATTTT. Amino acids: CASMTGGSGNTIYF.